What follows are 28 T cell receptor beta chains derived from one specimen sequenced in a study of blood T cell repertoires in COVID-19. Sequencing was performed with immunoSEQ multiplex PCR; in TCRdb, only in-frame clones are kept and a portion is missing. The table has roughly 150,000 clones, 60% to 85% seen once; the top ten hold more than 7%. The sequencing input was peripheral blood. All receptors come from a woman between 55 and 75 years old with COVID-19, enrolled during active disease.

Worth noting for this clone: Germline is not matched at one junction end, which may reflect a read error. The genes are TRBV15 and TRBJ1-3, with TRBD1 identical over 9 bases. Germline loops: CDR1 LNHNV, CDR2 YYDKDF (reference sequence). This CDR3 comprises 13 residues. The CDR3 reads CATSRVGTGRKNF. CDR3 nucleotides: TGTGCCACCAGCAGAGTCGGGACAGGGCGAAAGAATTTT. The full variable domain, rest sourced from reference TRBV15 and TRBJ1-3, is DAMVIQNPRYQVTQFGKPVTLSCSQTLNHNVMYWYQQKSSQAPKLLFHYYDKDFNNEADTPDNFQSRRPNTSFCFLDIRSPGLGDTAMYLCATSRVGTGRKNFGEGSWLTVV.

This chain uses TRBV19 with TRBJ2-7; TRBD1 agrees at 9 bases. The J segment lost 2 bases and the V segment lost 5 bases, leaving 19 bases of the junction unmatched. The CDR3 totals 19 residues. From germline, CDR1 is LNHDA and CDR2 SQIVND (reference sequence). As DNA, the CDR3 is TGTGCCAGTAGTCGTCCGGGACAGGGTAAGCGTAGGGTAACCTACGAGCAGTACGTC. It translates to CASSRPGQGKRRVTYEQYV.

The J gene is TRBJ2-1, the V gene TRBV4-2, with D possibly TRBD1 on 5 matching bases. This CDR3 is 15 amino acids long. The germline V gene has CDR1 LGHNA and CDR2 YNFKEQ. The V end lost 0 bases, the J end lost 4 bases, and 10 bases lay between the germline ends. The CDR3 region has the DNA TGTGCCAGCAGCCAAGACCTGACAGAATACAATGAGCAGTTCTTC. It encodes CASSQDLTEYNEQFF.

CDR3 sequence (DNA): TGTGCCAGCAGCTTGGTGGTAGAAAGAAAAGATACGCAGTATTTT. As protein: CASSLVVERKDTQYF. This sequence joins TRBV5-6 and TRBJ2-3, with no clear D. This CDR3 comprises 15 residues. V was cut by 0 bases and J by 5 bases, with 13 bases left in between. Germline values: CDR1 SGHDT, CDR2 YYEEEE. Based on the CDR3 plus reference TRBV5-6 and TRBJ2-3, the full variable domain is DAGVTQSPTHLIKTRGQQVTLRCSPKSGHDTVSWYQQALGQGPQFIFQYYEEEERQRGNFPDRFSGHQFPNYSSELNVNALLLGDSALYLCASSLVVERKDTQYFGPGTRLTVL.

This sequence joins TRBV24-1 and TRBJ1-5, with a weak D call TRBD1 (6 bases). The CDR3 consists of 15 residues. CDR1 and CDR2 from the germline V gene are KGHDR and SFDVKD. V was trimmed by 3 bases and J by 6 bases, leaving 14 bases between them. CDR3 nucleotide sequence: TGTGCCACCAGTGATCCAGGCGAAGGGGGTCAGCCCCAGCATTTT. This gives the protein CATSDPGEGGQPQHF.

The chain recombines TRBV11-1 with TRBJ2-7; tentative D call: TRBD1 (6 bases). This CDR3 comprises 15 residues. Trimming pared 5 bases from V and 4 bases from J, leaving 18 bases between. The germline CDR1 and CDR2 sequences are SGHAT and FQDESV (reference sequence). CDR3 residues: CASSHRTEGEYEQYF. The DNA of the CDR3 is TGTGCCAGCAGCCATCGGACCGAGGGGGAGTACGAGCAGTACTTC.

The rearrangement joins TRBV11-2 to TRBJ1-1, with D possibly being TRBD1 (6 bases). The length of the CDR3 is 13 residues. Per the germline V gene, CDR1 is SGHAT and CDR2 is FQNNGV. Trimming took 0 bases from V and 11 from J, leaving 13 bases between them. The CDR3 DNA reads TGTGCCAGCAGCTTAGACCGGGACACTCGGGCTTTCTTT. This gives the protein CASSLDRDTRAFF.

The gene calls are TRBV19 and TRBJ1-6; D is unresolved. The CDR3 is made up of 18 amino acids. V gave up 6 bases and J gave up 10 bases, with 28 bases separating them. The germline V gene has CDR1 LNHDA and CDR2 SQIVND (reference sequence). CDR3 region: CASSLKSGFIGENSPLHF. The CDR3 region has the DNA TGTGCCAGTAGCCTCAAGAGCGGTTTCATCGGGGAGAACTCACCCCTCCACTTT.

In its sample, this clone was seen a few times. V is TRBV15 and J is TRBJ2-7; D is perhaps TRBD2 (6 bases). V lost 5 bases to trimming and J lost 4 bases, with 18 bases between them. Germline-derived CDR1 and CDR2 are LNHNV and YYDKDF (reference sequence). The CDR3 totals 15 residues. The DNA for the CDR3 is TGTGCCACCAGCGGAGGTGGGGGGAGCGGGTACGAGCAGTACTTC. It specifies CATSGGGGSGYEQYF.

The chain is built from TRBV5-1 and TRBJ1-2, with 9 bases aligning to TRBD1. The CDR3 runs 15 residues. The germline CDR1 and CDR2 sequences are SGHRS and YFSETQ. V shed 5 bases, J shed 2 bases, and the junction held 7 bases outside the gene matches. The chain's CDR3 is CASRPRTGENYGYTF. The CDR3 DNA sequence: TGCGCCAGCAGGCCTCGGACAGGGGAGAACTATGGCTACACCTTC.

This rearrangement joins TRBV15 to TRBJ1-1, with no clear D. The CDR3 has 13 amino acids. The germline V gene encodes CDR1 LNHNV and CDR2 YYDKDF (reference sequence). Trimming removed 0 bases from V and 5 bases from J, with 7 bases in between. This CDR3 is CATSRELLTEAFF. The DNA of the CDR3 is TGTGCCACCAGCAGAGAACTCCTAACTGAAGCTTTCTTT.

The V gene is TRBV18, the J gene TRBJ2-2; TRBD2 agrees at 10 bases. Looked up from germline, CDR1 is KGHSH and CDR2 is LQKENI. The V gene end was trimmed by 6 bases and the J gene end by 3 bases; junction bases not matched to a gene: 4. The CDR3 contains 15 residues. The CDR3 DNA reads TGTGCCAGCTCTCCCGGGACTAGCGACACCGGGGAGCTGTTTTTT. Translated, it gives CASSPGTSDTGELFF.

The chain links TRBV5-1 to TRBJ2-3; TRBD2 matches at 9 bases. This CDR3 region has 14 residues. The germline V gene has CDR1 SGHRS and CDR2 YFSETQ. The V segment lost 0 bases and the J segment 4 bases; nucleotides outside the gene matches: 0. The CDR3, as DNA: TGCGCCAGCAGCTTGGGCGGGGGGGCAGATACGCAGTATTTT. Its translation: CASSLGGGADTQYF.

The chain links TRBV18 to TRBJ2-1, with D possibly matching TRBD1 (8 bases). The CDR3 length is 15 residues. Trimming pared 3 bases from V and 5 bases from J, leaving 14 bases between. Looked up from germline, CDR1 is KGHSH and CDR2 is LQKENI. CDR3 bases: TGTGCCAGCTCACCGATACAGGGGGGGAACAATGAGCAGTTCTTC. This sequence encodes CASSPIQGGNNEQFF.

The chain has TRBV5-4 and TRBJ2-7; 8 bases fit TRBD2. The CDR3 loop spans 13 amino acids. The V gene's germline CDR1 is SGHNT and CDR2 YYREEE (reference sequence). The J segment lost 6 bases and the V segment lost 0 bases, leaving 2 bases of the junction unmatched. The CDR3: CASSLGAGVEQYF. The CDR3 DNA is TGTGCCAGCAGCTTGGGAGCGGGAGTCGAGCAGTACTTC. The entire variable domain, with the rest obtained from reference TRBV5-4 and TRBJ2-7, is as follows: ETGVTQSPTHLIKTRGQQVTLRCSSQSGHNTVSWYQQALGQGPQFIFQYYREEENGRGNFPPRFSGLQFPNYSSELNVNALELDDSALYLCASSLGAGVEQYFGPGTRLTVT.

The chain uses TRBV10-3 and TRBJ2-7; 7 bases agree with TRBD1. Germline trimming cut 4 bases from V and 0 bases from J; bases unmatched to any gene: 6. CDR1 is ENHRY and CDR2 is SYGVKD in the germline V gene. The CDR3 sequence is 15 residues long. In nucleotides, the CDR3 is TGTGCCATCAGTGGGACAGGCCTGAGCTCCTACGAGCAGTACTTC. It yields the protein CAISGTGLSSYEQYF.

The CDR3 reads CASSQDPRLAGVTDTQYF. In nucleotides, the CDR3 is TGCGCCAGCAGCCAAGATCCTCGACTAGCGGGAGTGACAGATACGCAGTATTTT. The chain has TRBV4-1 and TRBJ2-3; 12 nucleotides align to TRBD2. V lost 0 bases, J lost 3 bases, and 7 bases stayed unmatched. CDR1 is MGHRA and CDR2 is YSYEKL in the germline V gene. This CDR3 contains 18 residues.

The sample holds many counts of this clone. The rearrangement links TRBV6-2 or TRBV6-3 to TRBJ2-5; 8 positions match TRBD1. This CDR3 spans 16 amino acids. Germline trimming cut 6 bases from V and 4 bases from J; bases unmatched to any gene: 13. Germline values: CDR1 MNHEY, CDR2 SVGEGT. CDR3 DNA: TGTGCCAGCAGCCCACCGACAGGGGTCGAAGGAGAGACCCAGTACTTC. Residues: CASSPPTGVEGETQYF.

As to this clone: Germline is not matched at one junction end, which may reflect a read error. J is TRBJ1-1 and V is TRBV19; D gene uncertain. The CDR3 contains 11 residues. CDR1 and CDR2 (germline): LNHDA, SQIVND (reference sequence). CDR3 bases: TGTGCCAGTAGTATAGGCGGGTCCACCCTATTT. It yields the protein CASSIGGSTLF.

This clone was found many times. This chain uses TRBV2 with TRBJ2-5; 11 nucleotides line up with TRBD1. Germline lookup yields CDR1 SNHLY and CDR2 FYNNEI. V was pared by 1 base and J by 5 bases, with 6 bases of the junction left unmatched. CDR3 length equals 16 residues. The CDR3 DNA sequence: TGTGCCAGCAGTGAAGGCGGACAGGGGGCAATGGAGACCCAGTACTTC. Protein: CASSEGGQGAMETQYF.

This clone was counted only a few times. The rearrangement uses TRBV5-1 and TRBJ1-4, with unresolved D. Per germline, CDR1 SGHRS and CDR2 YFSETQ. This CDR3 is 15 amino acids long. V lost 0 bases to trimming and J lost 2 bases, with 8 bases between them. The CDR3 sequence: CASSLDFPTNEKLFF. CDR3 DNA sequence: TGCGCCAGCAGCTTGGACTTCCCGACTAATGAAAAACTGTTTTTT. The full variable domain, completed using reference TRBV5-1 and TRBJ1-4, is KAGVTQTPRYLIKTRGQQVTLSCSPISGHRSVSWYQQTPGQGLQFLFEYFSETQRNKGNFPGRFSGRQFSNSRSEMNVSTLELGDSALYLCASSLDFPTNEKLFFGSGTQLSVL.

CDR3 in amino acids: CASSPRGLAGGKNPHPQYF. The CDR3 DNA reads as TGTGCCAGCAGCCCGAGGGGACTCGCGGGGGGAAAGAACCCACACCCGCAGTATTTT. V is TRBV27 and J is TRBJ2-3; 8 bases match TRBD2. The CDR3 has 19 amino acids. Losses at the gene ends were 6 bases for V and 10 bases for J; bases not matched to a gene: 27. CDR1 is MNHEY and CDR2 is SMNVEV in the germline V gene (reference sequence).

This clone was counted between two and nine times. Here the CDR3 DNA reads TGTGCCAGCAGCCTGATTGGCAGGTACGAGCAGTACTTC. Translating gives CASSLIGRYEQYF. The chain couples TRBV7-9 to TRBJ2-7; unclear D gene. V was cut by 5 bases and J by 4 bases, with 12 bases left in between. This CDR3 has 13 residues. Germline CDR1 reads SEHNR; CDR2 reads FQNEAQ (reference sequence).

The J gene is TRBJ1-2, the V gene TRBV6-5; D is possibly TRBD1 (6 bases). Germline V gene sequence: CDR1 MNHEY, CDR2 SVGAGI. Trimming stripped 6 bases from V and 4 bases from J, with 12 bases between. The CDR3 has 13 residues. The CDR3 DNA sequence: TGTGCCAGCAGCCACAGGGAGGGCTATGGCTACACCTTC. Encoded protein: CASSHREGYGYTF.

The V call is TRBV9, the J call TRBJ1-5; no clear D gene. Germline V gene lookup returns CDR1 SGDLS and CDR2 YYNGEE. V was pared by 4 bases and J by 0 bases, with 8 bases between. The length of the CDR3 is 14 residues. The CDR3 DNA reads TGTGCCAGCAGCTCTCCGGGTAGCAATCAGCCCCAGCATTTT. Its protein product is CASSSPGSNQPQHF.

The genes are TRBV6-6 and TRBJ2-1; TRBD2 agrees at 12 bases. CDR3 size: 17 residues. Germline CDR1 MNHNY, CDR2 SVGAGI (reference sequence). Unmatched junction bases numbered 12, after V lost 5 bases and J lost 7 bases. CDR3 bases: TGTGCCAGCAGTCGCCTCCTTCTAGCGGGGGGGCAAAATGAGCAGTTCTTC. It translates to CASSRLLLAGGQNEQFF.

The J gene is TRBJ2-3, the V gene TRBV15, with 9 bases matching TRBD1. V was clipped by 8 bases and J by 2 bases; unmatched bases: 8. Germline V gene sequence: CDR1 LNHNV, CDR2 YYDKDF (reference sequence). This CDR3 spans 15 amino acids. The CDR3: CATERDRADTDTQYF. CDR3 DNA sequence: TGTGCCACCGAGAGGGACAGGGCGGACACAGATACGCAGTATTTT.

The chain is built from TRBV6-5 and TRBJ2-7; D remains unclear. V was shortened by 3 bases and J by 0 bases, with 12 bases between the two germline ends. The CDR3 has 15 amino acids. CDR1 is MNHEY, CDR2 SVGAGI, per germline. This CDR3 is CASSYSGNPSYEQYF. The DNA for the CDR3 is TGTGCCAGCAGTTATTCAGGCAACCCCTCCTACGAGCAGTACTTC.